Each of the 32 T cell receptor beta chains below was sequenced from the same sample in a study of T cells expressing NK-cell markers. With the 5' RACE reads reprocessed, TCRdb shows one record per CDR3 protein and no DNA. The table for this sample gives about 390,000 distinct CDR3 sequences. Source material: blood T cells: a sorted CD56 or NKG2C T cell subset, CD4+ or CD8+ T cells, or bulk PBMC T cells (not recorded which). All receptors derive from a woman between 45 and 65 years old in good health.

The V gene is TRBV20-1, the J gene TRBJ2-1; TCRdb indicates TRBD2, and absent DNA this call remains unverified. The germline gives CDR1 DFQATT, CDR2 SNEGSKA (reference sequence). The CDR3 totals 16 residues. The CDR3 loop is CSARLAGGFSYNEQFF.

The chain has TRBV25-1 and TRBJ2-5; checking the TCRdb D call of TRBD2 is not possible without DNA. The germline gives CDR1 MGHDK, CDR2 SYGVNS. The CDR3 length is 14 residues. The CDR3: CATALASGQETQYF.

The V and J genes are TRBV12-3 or TRBV12-4 and TRBJ1-1; the TCRdb call, TRBD1, lacks DNA for checking. This CDR3 has 14 residues. CDR3 in amino acids: CASKKQGISTEAFF.

The chain recombines TRBV15 with TRBJ2-1; the TCRdb D gene call, TRBD2, has no DNA to confirm it. Germline-derived CDR1 and CDR2 are LNHNV and YYDKDF (reference sequence). The CDR3 has 13 amino acids. The CDR3 spells CATSNILVYEQFF.

The chain joins TRBV10-3 to TRBJ2-3; absent DNA, TCRdb's TRBD1 call cannot be checked. The V gene's germline CDR1 is ENHRY and CDR2 SYGVKD. The CDR3 totals 13 residues. This CDR3 is CATGDRQTDTQYF.

V is TRBV12-3 or TRBV12-4 and J is TRBJ2-2; TCRdb names TRBD1, which stays unverified in the absence of DNA. This CDR3 has 12 amino acids. CDR3 protein: CASNGRAGELFF.

V is TRBV18 and J is TRBJ1-5. The CDR3 length is 14 residues. Germline CDR1 is KGHSH and CDR2 is LQKENI. The CDR3 reads CASSPRSSNQPQHF.

This chain links TRBV5-1 with TRBJ2-3; the TCRdb D gene call, TRBD2, has no DNA to confirm it. CDR3 size: 18 residues. Germline values: CDR1 SGHRS, CDR2 YFSETQ. CDR3 protein: CASSAGLATRSSTDTQYF.

The chain is built from TRBV6-5 and TRBJ2-1. Germline loops: CDR1 MNHEY, CDR2 SVGAGI. CDR3 length: 16 residues. This chain's CDR3 is CASSSHDKTGYNEQFF.

The chain couples TRBV6-2 or TRBV6-3 to TRBJ2-3; TCRdb outputs TRBD2, but without DNA this stays unchecked. This CDR3 comprises 15 residues. Germline CDR1 reads MNHEY; CDR2 reads SVGEGT. This CDR3 is CASSYSAGRTDTQYF.

V and J are TRBV12-3 or TRBV12-4 and TRBJ2-4; TCRdb indicates TRBD2, and absent DNA this call remains unverified. This CDR3 is 13 amino acids long. The CDR3 sequence is CASSGSFRNIQYF.

The chain links TRBV15 to TRBJ2-2; TCRdb outputs TRBD1, but without DNA this stays unchecked. The germline V gene has CDR1 LNHNV and CDR2 YYDKDF (reference sequence). This CDR3 has 15 amino acids. The CDR3 here is CATSSRQGWAGELFF.

V gene TRBV20-1 combines with J gene TRBJ2-3; TCRdb's assignment of TRBD1 cannot be checked, as there is no DNA. The CDR3 is made up of 15 amino acids. The germline V gene has CDR1 DFQATT and CDR2 SNEGSKA (reference sequence). CDR3 amino acids: CSARDYGQLPDTQYF.

CDR3 residues: CASSQGGMGQNEKLFF. This chain joins TRBV4-1 and TRBJ1-4. Germline V gives CDR1 MGHRA, CDR2 YSYEKL. The CDR3 is 16 amino acids.

The chain combines TRBV9 with TRBJ2-1; TCRdb returns TRBD2, unconfirmable since there is no DNA. The CDR3 runs 15 residues. The germline CDR1 and CDR2 sequences are SGDLS and YYNGEE. CDR3: CASSVEWSSSHEQFF.

The chain combines TRBV2 with TRBJ1-2; without DNA, the TCRdb call of TRBD1 cannot be checked. Germline V gene lookup returns CDR1 SNHLY and CDR2 FYNNEI. CDR3 length: 13 residues. The CDR3 sequence is CASADRGSYGYTF.

The chain employs TRBV5-6 and TRBJ2-2; as DNA is missing, the TRBD2 call by TCRdb cannot be tested. This CDR3 is built from 14 residues. From germline, CDR1 is SGHDT and CDR2 YYEEEE. The CDR3 loop reads CASSLMGGTGELFF.

This rearrangement joins TRBV12-3 or TRBV12-4 to TRBJ1-2. This CDR3 spans 13 amino acids. CDR3 loop: CASSTGPSYGYTF.

The CDR3 sequence: CAGLITDTQYF. This chain links TRBV7-7 with TRBJ2-3. The CDR3 runs 11 residues. Germline V gene lookup returns CDR1 SSHAT and CDR2 FNYEAQ (reference sequence).

The chain uses TRBV12-3 or TRBV12-4 and TRBJ2-5; the D call from TCRdb, TRBD2, cannot be confirmed without DNA. This CDR3 has 16 amino acids. This chain's CDR3 is CASSLVGERYQETQYF.

The V call is TRBV5-5, the J call TRBJ1-5. Per the germline V gene, CDR1 is SGHKS and CDR2 is YYEKEE (reference sequence). This CDR3 is built from 14 residues. The chain's CDR3 is CASSSGGVEQPQHF.

The chain has TRBV21-1 and TRBJ2-7. TRBV21-1 represents a pseudogene. CDR3 length equals 16 residues. CDR3 sequence reads: CASSKVGWIPSYEQYF.

The chain is built from TRBV3-1 and TRBJ1-1; with no DNA, the TCRdb D assignment of TRBD1 cannot be verified. CDR3 length: 15 residues. Germline assignment: CDR1 LGHDT and CDR2 YNNKEL (reference sequence). The CDR3 protein is CASSSQDRGNTEAFF.

The chain links TRBV12-3 or TRBV12-4 to TRBJ2-7; TCRdb picks TRBD1, but there is no DNA to check that call. This CDR3 region has 14 residues. The CDR3 loop reads CASSLFGQAYEQYF.

This chain connects TRBV7-9 to TRBJ2-5; TCRdb outputs TRBD2, but without DNA this stays unchecked. This CDR3 is 17 amino acids long. Germline V gene data show CDR1 as SEHNR and CDR2 as FQNEAQ (reference sequence). CDR3 loop: CASSLGRGTVSQETQYF. The variable domain in full, completed from reference TRBV7-9 and TRBJ2-5, reads DTGVSQNPRHKITKRGQNVTFRCDPISEHNRLYWYRQTLGQGPEFLTYFQNEAQLEKSRLLSDRFSAERPKGSFSTLEIQRTEQGDSAMYLCASSLGRGTVSQETQYFGPGTRLLVL.

This chain links TRBV5-1 with TRBJ2-2; TCRdb's D gene call, TRBD1, goes unchecked for lack of DNA. This CDR3 is 16 amino acids long. The germline V gene encodes CDR1 SGHRS and CDR2 YFSETQ. CDR3 region: CASSVSGTVSTGELFF.

The V gene is TRBV11-2, the J gene TRBJ2-5; the D gene TCRdb calls, TRBD2, cannot be checked with no DNA. Per the germline V gene, CDR1 is SGHAT and CDR2 is FQNNGV. The CDR3 is 17 amino acids. The CDR3 spells CASSLDARGYGQETQYF.

The genes are TRBV4-1 and TRBJ2-2. The CDR3 extends over 13 amino acids. Germline CDR1 is MGHRA and CDR2 is YSYEKL. The CDR3 sequence: CASSQGITGELFF.

V gene TRBV4-1 combines with J gene TRBJ2-4. The CDR3 totals 13 residues. Germline CDR1 is MGHRA and CDR2 is YSYEKL. This chain's CDR3 is CASSPVEGNIQYF.

This chain connects TRBV4-2 to TRBJ2-3; TCRdb selects TRBD2, and the lack of DNA leaves this call unchecked. The CDR3 length is 15 residues. Germline loops: CDR1 LGHNA, CDR2 YNFKEQ. The CDR3 protein is CASSQEGREEDTQYF.

V and J are TRBV12-3 or TRBV12-4 and TRBJ2-5; checking the TCRdb D call of TRBD1 is not possible without DNA. The CDR3 runs 14 residues. CDR3 protein: CASSSPGATETQYF.

This rearrangement joins TRBV24-1 to TRBJ2-3; the D call from TCRdb, TRBD2, cannot be confirmed without DNA. This CDR3 comprises 15 residues. Germline V gives CDR1 KGHDR, CDR2 SFDVKD. Here the CDR3 reads CATSYSGKSTDTQYF.